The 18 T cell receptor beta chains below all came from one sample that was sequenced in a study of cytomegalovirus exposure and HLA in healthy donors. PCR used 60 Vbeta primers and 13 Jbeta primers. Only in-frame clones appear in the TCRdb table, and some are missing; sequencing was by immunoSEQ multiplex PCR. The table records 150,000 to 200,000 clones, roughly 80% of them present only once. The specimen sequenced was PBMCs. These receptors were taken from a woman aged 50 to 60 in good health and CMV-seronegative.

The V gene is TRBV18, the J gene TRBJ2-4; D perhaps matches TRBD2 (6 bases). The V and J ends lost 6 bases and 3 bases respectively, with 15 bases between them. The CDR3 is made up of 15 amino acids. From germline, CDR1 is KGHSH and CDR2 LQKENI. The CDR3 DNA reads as TGTGCCAGCTCTCCCGGGGGAAGCGGCAAAAACATTCAGTACTTC. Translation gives CASSPGGSGKNIQYF.

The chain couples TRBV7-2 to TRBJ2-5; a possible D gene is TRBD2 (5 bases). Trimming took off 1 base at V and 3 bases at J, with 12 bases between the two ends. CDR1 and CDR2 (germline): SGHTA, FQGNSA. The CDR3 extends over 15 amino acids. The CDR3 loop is CASSLERTGKETQYF. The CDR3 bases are TGTGCCAGCAGCTTAGAGCGTACGGGAAAAGAGACCCAGTACTTC.

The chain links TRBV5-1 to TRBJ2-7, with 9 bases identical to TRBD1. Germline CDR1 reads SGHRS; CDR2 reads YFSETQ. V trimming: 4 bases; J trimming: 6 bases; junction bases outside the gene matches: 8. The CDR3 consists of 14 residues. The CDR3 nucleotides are TGCGCCAGCAGCGTAGGACAGGGGTATACCGAGCAGTACTTC. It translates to CASSVGQGYTEQYF.

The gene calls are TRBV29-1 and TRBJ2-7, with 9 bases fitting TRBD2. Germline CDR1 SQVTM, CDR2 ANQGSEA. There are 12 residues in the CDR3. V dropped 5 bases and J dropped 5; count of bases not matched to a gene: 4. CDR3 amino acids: CSVRLAGHEQYF. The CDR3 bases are TGCAGCGTTCGGCTAGCGGGGCACGAGCAGTACTTC.

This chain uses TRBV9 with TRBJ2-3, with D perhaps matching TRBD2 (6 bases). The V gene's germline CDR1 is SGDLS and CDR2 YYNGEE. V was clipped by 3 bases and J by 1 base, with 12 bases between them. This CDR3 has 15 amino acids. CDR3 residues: CASSALQRGTDTQYF. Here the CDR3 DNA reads TGTGCCAGCAGCGCCCTCCAGCGGGGCACAGATACGCAGTATTTT.

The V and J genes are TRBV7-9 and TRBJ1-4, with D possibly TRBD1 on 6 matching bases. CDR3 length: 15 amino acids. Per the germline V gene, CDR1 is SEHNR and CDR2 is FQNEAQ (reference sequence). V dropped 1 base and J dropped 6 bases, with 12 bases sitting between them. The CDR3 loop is CASSLGGGRYEKLFF. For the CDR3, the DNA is TGTGCCAGCAGCTTAGGAGGGGGACGGTATGAAAAACTGTTTTTT. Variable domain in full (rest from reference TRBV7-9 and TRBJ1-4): DTGVSQNPRHKITKRGQNVTFRCDPISEHNRLYWYRQTLGQGPEFLTYFQNEAQLEKSRLLSDRFSAERPKGSFSTLEIQRTEQGDSAMYLCASSLGGGRYEKLFFGSGTQLSVL.

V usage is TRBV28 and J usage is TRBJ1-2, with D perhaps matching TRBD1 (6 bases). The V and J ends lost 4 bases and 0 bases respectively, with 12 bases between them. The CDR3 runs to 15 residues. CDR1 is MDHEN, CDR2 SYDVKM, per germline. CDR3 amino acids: CASSSMTGPNYGYTF. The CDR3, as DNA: TGTGCCAGCAGTTCGATGACAGGCCCTAACTATGGCTACACCTTC.

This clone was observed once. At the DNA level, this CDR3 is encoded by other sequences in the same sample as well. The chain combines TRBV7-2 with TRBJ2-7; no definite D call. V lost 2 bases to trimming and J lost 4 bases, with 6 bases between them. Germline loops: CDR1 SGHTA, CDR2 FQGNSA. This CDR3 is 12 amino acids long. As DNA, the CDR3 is TGTGCCAGCAGCTTAACAAGTTACGAGCAGTACTTC. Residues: CASSLTSYEQYF.

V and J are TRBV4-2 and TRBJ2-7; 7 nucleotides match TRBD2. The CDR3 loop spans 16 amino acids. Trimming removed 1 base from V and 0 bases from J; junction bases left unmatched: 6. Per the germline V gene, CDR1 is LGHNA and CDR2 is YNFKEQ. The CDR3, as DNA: TGTGCCAGCAGCCAAGGCCCCGGGGGGAGCTCCTACGAGCAGTACTTC. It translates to CASSQGPGGSSYEQYF.

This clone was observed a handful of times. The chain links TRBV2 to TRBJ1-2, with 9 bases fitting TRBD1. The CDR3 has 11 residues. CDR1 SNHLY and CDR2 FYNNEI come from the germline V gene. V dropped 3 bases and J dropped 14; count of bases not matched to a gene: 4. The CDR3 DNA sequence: TGTGCCAGCAGTGATCTTGGACAGGGGACCTTC. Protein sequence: CASSDLGQGTF.

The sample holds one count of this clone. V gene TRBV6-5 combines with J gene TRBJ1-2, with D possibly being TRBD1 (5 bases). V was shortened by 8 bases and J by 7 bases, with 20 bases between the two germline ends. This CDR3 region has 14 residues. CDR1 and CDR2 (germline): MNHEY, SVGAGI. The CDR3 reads CASRTPSQGGGYTF. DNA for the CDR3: TGTGCCAGCCGCACCCCATCCCAGGGAGGTGGCTACACCTTC.

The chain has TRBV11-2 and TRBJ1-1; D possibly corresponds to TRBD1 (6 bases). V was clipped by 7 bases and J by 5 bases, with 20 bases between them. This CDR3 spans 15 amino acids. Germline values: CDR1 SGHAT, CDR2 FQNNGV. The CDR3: CASTQGGGGWTEAFF. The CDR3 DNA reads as TGTGCCAGCACCCAGGGAGGGGGAGGTTGGACTGAAGCTTTCTTT.

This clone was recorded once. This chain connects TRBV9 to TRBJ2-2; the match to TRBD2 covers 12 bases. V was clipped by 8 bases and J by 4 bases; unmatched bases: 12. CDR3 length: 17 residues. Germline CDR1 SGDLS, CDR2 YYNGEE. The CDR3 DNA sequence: TGTGCCAGACACTTTTGGACTAGCGGGACGCCCACCGGGGAGCTGTTTTTT. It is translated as CARHFWTSGTPTGELFF. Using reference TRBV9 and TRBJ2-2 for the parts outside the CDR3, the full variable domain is DSGVTQTPKHLITATGQRVTLRCSPRSGDLSVYWYQQSLDQGLQFLIQYYNGEERAKGNILERFSAQQFPDLHSELNLSSLELGDSALYFCARHFWTSGTPTGELFFGEGSRLTVL.

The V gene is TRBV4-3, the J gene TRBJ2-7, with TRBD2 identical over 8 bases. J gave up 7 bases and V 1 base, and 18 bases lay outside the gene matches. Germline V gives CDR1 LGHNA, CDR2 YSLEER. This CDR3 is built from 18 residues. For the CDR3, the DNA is TGCGCCAGCAGCCAAGTTATATACGGGGGGGGGCTCTCAGGGGAGCAGTACTTC. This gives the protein CASSQVIYGGGLSGEQYF.

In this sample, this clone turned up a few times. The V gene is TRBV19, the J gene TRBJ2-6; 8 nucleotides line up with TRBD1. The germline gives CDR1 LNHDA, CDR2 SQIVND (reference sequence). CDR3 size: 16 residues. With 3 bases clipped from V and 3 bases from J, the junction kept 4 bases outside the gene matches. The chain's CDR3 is CASSIQGAYGANVLTF. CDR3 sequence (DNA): TGTGCCAGTAGTATCCAGGGGGCGTATGGGGCCAACGTCCTGACTTTC.

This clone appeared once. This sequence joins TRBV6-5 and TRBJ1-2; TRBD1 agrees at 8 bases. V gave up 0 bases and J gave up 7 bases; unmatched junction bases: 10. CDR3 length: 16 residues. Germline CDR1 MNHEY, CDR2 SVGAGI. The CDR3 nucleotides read TGTGCCAGCAGTTACTCGACCCCCCAGGGGGCCATTGGCTACACCTTC. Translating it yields CASSYSTPQGAIGYTF.

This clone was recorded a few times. The CDR3 region is CASSKQGINQPQHF. In DNA form, the CDR3 reads TGTGCCAGCAGTAAACAGGGGATTAATCAGCCCCAGCATTTT. V is TRBV2 and J is TRBJ1-5; TRBD1 aligns across 7 bases. Germline lookup yields CDR1 SNHLY and CDR2 FYNNEI. This CDR3 is built from 14 residues. The ends lost 5 bases at V and 4 bases at J; junction bases unmatched: 5.

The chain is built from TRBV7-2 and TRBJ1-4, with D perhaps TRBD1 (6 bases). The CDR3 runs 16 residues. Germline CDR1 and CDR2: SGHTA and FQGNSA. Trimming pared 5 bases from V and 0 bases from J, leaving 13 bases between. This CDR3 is CASSQGHYATNEKLFF. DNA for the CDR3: TGTGCCAGCAGCCAGGGACACTATGCAACTAATGAAAAACTGTTTTTT.